The rows below give T cell receptor beta chains drawn from one sample of a study of cytotoxic CD8 clonotypes in ibrutinib-treated CLL. Data came from immunoSEQ multiplex PCR; TCRdb stores just in-frame clones and leaves some out. The sample has some 200,000 clones; about four fifths are singletons. The sequencing here drew on PBMCs, taken after 12 months of ibrutinib treatment. The receptors originated from a human donor with chronic lymphocytic leukemia. Each CDR3 is given with its conserved first and last residue. Some rows mark clone size as missing; the rest say once, few, many or name a class of expanded clone.

abundance | j_gene | v_gene | CDR3aa
. | TRBJ2-7 | TRBV5-4 | CASSPPGQGNSYEQYF
. | TRBJ1-4 | TRBV5-1 | CASSWTGVYSEKLFF
. | TRBJ1-3 | TRBV30 | CAWSVGPGNTIYF
. | TRBJ2-3 | TRBV6-1 | CASSEAALAGGDTQYF
once | TRBJ2-1 | TRBV7-3 | CASSLTGTDRYNEQFF
. | TRBJ2-2 | TRBV19 | CAVRPGQSWAGELFF
. | TRBJ2-7 | TRBV6-5 | CASSYSTLRGTYEQYF
once | TRBJ2-7 | TRBV10-3 | CAISEAETAGYEQYF
. | TRBJ2-7 | TRBV19 | CASSARQASYEQYF
. | TRBJ1-2 | TRBV6-4 | CASSARLGIGGYTF
. | TRBJ1-2 | TRBV4-1 | CASSQLPTARDGYTF
. | TRBJ2-4 | TRBV5-6 | CASSFSGQGWNIQYF
. | TRBJ1-1 | TRBV7-3 | CASSNPNTEAFF
. | TRBJ1-1 | TRBV6-5 | CASSPPRGQGEAFF
. | TRBJ1-4 | TRBV6-1 | CASRYLQSTNEKLFF
. | TRBJ1-1 | TRBV27 | CASSFLGPPTEAFF
. | TRBJ2-3 | TRBV5-4 | CASLGGPTSTDTQYF
. | TRBJ2-2 | TRBV11-2 | CASSTEPAGELFF
. | TRBJ2-7 | TRBV2 | CASTTQRGYSYEQYF
. | TRBJ2-3 | TRBV2 | CAGQPLAGGRSTQYF
. | TRBJ1-2 | TRBV6-5 | CASSYSRPIAPNGYTF
. | TRBJ1-1 | TRBV5-1 | CASSQRSGVDTEAFF
. | TRBJ2-5 | TRBV5-4 | CASSFSLGPGETQYF
. | TRBJ1-1 | TRBV7-9 | CASSATQNTEAFF
. | TRBJ2-5 | TRBV28 | CASSFSGLADQETQYF
. | TRBJ2-7 | TRBV7-8 | CASSLVQGSYEQYF
. | TRBJ2-7 | TRBV5-8 | CASYEQYF
once | TRBJ1-4 | TRBV15 | CATRASGMGEKLFF
. | TRBJ2-7 | TRBV6-5 | CASSYWSDSYEQYF
. | TRBJ2-1 | TRBV5-4 | CASSQGFGNNNEQFF
. | TRBJ2-3 | TRBV5-1 | CASSFDTDTQYF
. | TRBJ1-3 | TRBV19 | CASRAWGTGDHGNTIYF
. | TRBJ1-4 | TRBV6-1 | CASSDWGVAEKLFF
. | TRBJ1-3 | TRBV30 | CAWSVSDGNTIYF
. | TRBJ2-7 | TRBV6-5 | CASSYDELGYEQYF
. | TRBJ1-2 | TRBV28 | CASLAGQGGYTF
few | TRBJ2-2 | TRBV30 | CAWSVMLGELFF
. | TRBJ2-1 | TRBV21-1 | CASSKAGRVSYYNEQFF
. | TRBJ2-1 | TRBV6-1 | CASSENPGLAGGEQFF
few | TRBJ2-5 | TRBV5-4 | CASSLQGAQETQYF
few | TRBJ1-1 | TRBV7-9 | CASRFGQGITEAFF
once | TRBJ2-5 | TRBV2 | CASSYLQGRGQGETQYF
. | TRBJ1-1 | TRBV6-5 | CASSYSRHEAFF
once | TRBJ2-5 | TRBV29-1 | CSVDGTSGAETQYF
. | TRBJ2-7 | TRBV5-8 | CASSFPYEQYF